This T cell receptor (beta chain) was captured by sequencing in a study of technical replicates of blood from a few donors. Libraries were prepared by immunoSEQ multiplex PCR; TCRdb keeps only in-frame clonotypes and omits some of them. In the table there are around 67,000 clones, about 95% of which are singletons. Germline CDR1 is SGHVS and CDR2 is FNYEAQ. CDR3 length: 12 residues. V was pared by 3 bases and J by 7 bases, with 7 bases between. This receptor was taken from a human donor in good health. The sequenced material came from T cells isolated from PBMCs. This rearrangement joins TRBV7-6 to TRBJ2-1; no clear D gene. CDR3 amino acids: CASSFTRNEQFF. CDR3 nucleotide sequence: TGTGCCAGCAGCTTTACCCGGAATGAGCAGTTCTTC.